The T cell receptor beta chain described here comes from a study of T-cell reconstitution after alpha-beta-depleted transplantation in children. V lost 4 bases and J lost 1, with 13 bases in between. Looked up from germline, CDR1 is SGHAT and CDR2 is FQDESV (reference sequence). The CDR3 loop spans 16 amino acids. A library of TCRbeta sequences, prepared with unique molecular identifiers, was generated. TCRdb ran MiXCR on the PCR reads and lists one entry per CDR3 protein. Of 200,000 to 250,000 distinct CDR3 sequences listed, about 11% were seen once; the top ten hold about 2.6%. Many counts were recorded for this clonotype.

This clonotype was sampled from a human donor who donated a stem cell graft to a child with acute lymphoblastic leukemia. The chain recombines TRBV11-1 with TRBJ2-2; possible D gene TRBD2, 6 bases. The starting material was PBMCs from the stem cell graft donor, obtained from the stem cell graft. The CDR3 loop reads CASSYRRGGNTGELFF. CDR3 coding DNA: TGTGCCAGCAGCTACCGAAGGGGAGGGAACACCGGGGAGCTGTTTTTT.